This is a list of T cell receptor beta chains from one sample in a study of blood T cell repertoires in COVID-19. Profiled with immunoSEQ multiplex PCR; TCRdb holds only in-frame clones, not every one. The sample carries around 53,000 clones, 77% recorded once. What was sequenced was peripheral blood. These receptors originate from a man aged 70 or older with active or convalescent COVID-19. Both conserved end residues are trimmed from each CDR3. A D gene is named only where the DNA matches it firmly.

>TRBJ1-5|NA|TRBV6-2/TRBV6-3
ASSSSRGGHYSNQPQH
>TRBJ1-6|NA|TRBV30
AWKREYNSPLH
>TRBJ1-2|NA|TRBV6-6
ASSYGRERYGYT
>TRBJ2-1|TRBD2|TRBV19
ASTKGRTSGRAGNEQF
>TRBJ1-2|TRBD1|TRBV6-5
ASRQGQISGYT
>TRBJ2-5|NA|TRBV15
ATSRDQGLQETQY
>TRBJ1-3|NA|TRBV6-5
ASSYPGLDTIY
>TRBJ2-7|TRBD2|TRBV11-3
ASSSREGEQY
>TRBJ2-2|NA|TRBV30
AQEPNGGELF
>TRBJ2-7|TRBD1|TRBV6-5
ASSRDRRYEQY
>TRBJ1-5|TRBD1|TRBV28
AGSLFRQGTNQPQH
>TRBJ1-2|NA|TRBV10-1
ASNLGPGKGYGYT
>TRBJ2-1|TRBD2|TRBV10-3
AISETSGDYIEQF
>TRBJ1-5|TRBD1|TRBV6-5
ASSLTGALNQPQH
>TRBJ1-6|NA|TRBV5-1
ASTLGGSYNSPLH
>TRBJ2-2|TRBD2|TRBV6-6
ASSRGLAGGFAGELF
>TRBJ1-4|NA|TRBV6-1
ASSDMSDPQGEKLF
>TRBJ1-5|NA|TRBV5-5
ASSLMAQGLYSNQPQH
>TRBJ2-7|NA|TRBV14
ASSQDTVGEQY
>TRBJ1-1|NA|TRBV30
AWSKAGIFLEAF
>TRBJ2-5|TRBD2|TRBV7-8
ASSLARASGKETQY
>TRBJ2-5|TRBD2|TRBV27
ASSLTAGGSPQY
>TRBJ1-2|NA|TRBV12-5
ASGLQYGYT
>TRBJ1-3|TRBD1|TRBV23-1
ASSLDRGNTSGNTIY